What follows are 14 T cell receptor beta chains derived from one specimen sequenced in a study of blood T cell repertoires in COVID-19. TCRdb keeps only in-frame clones here, not all; method: immunoSEQ multiplex PCR. The repertoire consists of around 250,000 clones, with roughly nine tenths occurring once and the leading ten covering 4% to 5%. Material for sequencing was peripheral blood. These receptors were taken from a woman aged 40 to 50 who had recovered from COVID-19.

The rearrangement links TRBV5-1 to TRBJ2-7; D gene ambiguous. V shed 4 bases and J shed 7 bases, with 24 bases lying between them. The germline V gene encodes CDR1 SGHRS and CDR2 YFSETQ. CDR3 length: 16 amino acids. The DNA for the CDR3 is TGCGCCAGCAGCCCTGATGGCAGGCCGGTTCGCTGGGAGCAGTACGTC. This translates into CASSPDGRPVRWEQYV.

In this sample, this clone turned up once. The rearrangement joins TRBV3-1 (or the pseudogene TRBV3-2) to TRBJ2-7; perhaps TRBD2 as D (6 bases). The CDR3 is made up of 14 amino acids. V was clipped by 3 bases and J by 2 bases, with 11 bases between them. Germline loops: CDR1 LGHDT, CDR2 YNNKEL (reference sequence). CDR3 amino acids: CASSQQGGAYEQYF. The CDR3 nucleotides read TGTGCCAGCAGCCAGCAGGGAGGCGCCTACGAGCAGTACTTC.

The chain joins TRBV6-5 to TRBJ2-5, with D possibly TRBD1 on 5 matching bases. Germline CDR1 reads MNHEY; CDR2 reads SVGAGI. The CDR3 is 15 residues long. Trimming removed 2 bases from V and 2 bases from J, with 12 bases in between. The CDR3 spells CASSYQGAEQETQYF. The CDR3 coding sequence is TGTGCCAGCAGTTACCAAGGGGCAGAACAAGAGACCCAGTACTTC.

This clone turned up a few times. This chain joins TRBV5-4 and TRBJ2-3; possible D gene TRBD2, 5 bases. The CDR3 extends over 16 amino acids. V lost 3 bases and J lost 3, with 17 bases in between. Germline CDR1 is SGHNT and CDR2 is YYREEE (reference sequence). CDR3 residues: CASSSPSRGATDTQYF. Here the CDR3 DNA reads TGTGCCAGCAGCTCCCCATCTCGGGGAGCGACAGATACGCAGTATTTT. The variable domain in full, with the rest retrieved from reference TRBV5-4 and TRBJ2-3, is ETGVTQSPTHLIKTRGQQVTLRCSSQSGHNTVSWYQQALGQGPQFIFQYYREEENGRGNFPPRFSGLQFPNYSSELNVNALELDDSALYLCASSSPSRGATDTQYFGPGTRLTVL.

This chain connects TRBV6-5 to TRBJ2-1; TRBD2 aligns across 11 bases. The CDR3 has 15 amino acids. The J segment lost 5 bases and the V segment lost 8 bases, leaving 8 bases of the junction unmatched. CDR1 and CDR2 from the germline V gene are MNHEY and SVGAGI. CDR3 amino acids: CASAVIAGGNNEQFF. The CDR3 DNA is TGTGCCAGCGCGGTAATAGCGGGGGGGAACAATGAGCAGTTCTTC.

The chain carries TRBV10-1 and TRBJ1-5, with a weak D call TRBD1 (5 bases). Germline CDR1 and CDR2: WNHNN and SYGVQD (reference sequence). CDR3 length: 13 amino acids. Trimming left V 4 bases short and J 5 bases short, with 9 bases between. The chain's CDR3 is CASSAGVHQPQHF. CDR3 sequence (DNA): TGCGCCAGCAGTGCGGGGGTGCATCAGCCCCAGCATTTT.

In DNA, the CDR3 is TGTGCCAGCAGCCCGGACAGCCTCCCTAACTATGGCTACACCTTC. Amino acids: CASSPDSLPNYGYTF. The genes are TRBV27 and TRBJ1-2; the D gene is possibly TRBD1 (6 bases). The CDR3 loop spans 15 amino acids. V gave up 6 bases and J gave up 0 bases, with 14 bases separating them. The germline gives CDR1 MNHEY, CDR2 SMNVEV (reference sequence).

The chain carries TRBV2 and TRBJ2-1, with D perhaps matching TRBD2 (5 bases). The germline CDR1 and CDR2 sequences are SNHLY and FYNNEI. Trimming shortened V by 5 bases and J by 10 bases, and 9 bases separated the two germline ends. The CDR3 spans 11 residues. The CDR3 region has the DNA TGTGCCAGCAGTCCAGGACTCGAGCAGTTCTTC. Its protein is CASSPGLEQFF.

This clone was picked up one time. The V and J genes are TRBV4-3 and TRBJ2-3, with D perhaps TRBD2 (5 bases). Between the trimmed V and J ends, which lost 3 bases and 0 bases, there was a span of 22 bases. The length of the CDR3 is 19 residues. From germline, CDR1 is LGHNA and CDR2 YSLEER. The chain's CDR3 is CASSQRTPLPFGSTDTQYF. Written as DNA, the CDR3 is TGCGCCAGCAGCCAGAGGACTCCCTTACCCTTTGGTAGCACAGATACGCAGTATTTT.

In this sample, this clone turned up once. The V call is TRBV7-9, the J call TRBJ2-4; no firm D call. This CDR3 comprises 14 residues. Germline-derived CDR1 and CDR2 are SEHNR and FQNEAQ (reference sequence). Trimming took 1 base from V and 0 from J, leaving 4 bases between them. The CDR3 DNA follows: TGTGCCAGCAGCTTAGTGGCAGCCAAAAACATTCAGTACTTC. Residues: CASSLVAAKNIQYF. Looking up the rest from reference TRBV7-9 and TRBJ2-4 gives the full variable domain: DTGVSQNPRHKITKRGQNVTFRCDPISEHNRLYWYRQTLGQGPEFLTYFQNEAQLEKSRLLSDRFSAERPKGSFSTLEIQRTEQGDSAMYLCASSLVAAKNIQYFGAGTRLSVL.

This clone was seen just once. The chain links TRBV16 to TRBJ2-7, with 7 nucleotides matching TRBD1. V lost 0 bases to trimming and J lost 5 bases; unmatched junction nucleotides: 7. The CDR3 sequence is 15 residues long. The V gene's germline CDR1 is KGHSY and CDR2 FQNENV. The chain's CDR3 is CASSQSKTGVDEQYF. Here the CDR3 DNA reads TGTGCCAGCAGCCAATCGAAAACAGGGGTCGACGAGCAGTACTTC.

The gene calls are TRBV6-5 and TRBJ1-1; no reliable D call. V gave up 0 bases and J gave up 3 bases, with 11 bases separating them. Germline-derived CDR1 and CDR2 are MNHEY and SVGAGI. The CDR3 is 15 residues long. CDR3 protein: CASSYSYRDHTEAFF. The CDR3, as DNA: TGTGCCAGCAGTTACTCGTACAGAGATCACACTGAAGCTTTCTTT.

The rearrangement joins TRBV2 to TRBJ2-5; TRBD2 aligns across 10 bases. Germline V gives CDR1 SNHLY, CDR2 FYNNEI. V lost 8 bases and J lost 3; bases outside the gene matches: 0. The CDR3 has 12 residues. CDR3 in DNA: TGTGCCAGCCTAGCGGGGGAAGAGACCCAGTACTTC. Its translation: CASLAGEETQYF.

The rearrangement links TRBV18 to TRBJ2-3, with TRBD1 matching over 10 bases. Germline CDR1 is KGHSH and CDR2 is LQKENI. The CDR3 is 14 residues long. The V gene end was trimmed by 6 bases and the J gene end by 7 bases; junction bases not matched to a gene: 7. The DNA for the CDR3 is TGTGCCAGCTCCCCTGGGACAGGGGAAAATACGCAGTATTTT. This encodes CASSPGTGENTQYF.